This TCR beta chain emerged from a study of shared clonotypes between healthy human individuals. Turning to the study itself: Donors were a couple of women and a few men aged 18 to 49.

The count of this clone is one. Here immunoSEQ multiplex PCR was the method, and the copy in TCRdb shows in-frame clones only, minus some. Counted here are about 2.2 million clones, 80% to 95% occurring once; the ten biggest clones make up 1.5% to 2%. Naive CD8 populations comprised CD45RO-negative cells positively selected for CCR7, excluding terminally differentiated effector memory CD45RA+ cells. This CDR3 contains 10 residues. Trimming removed 8 bases from V and 3 bases from J, with 3 bases in between. Germline-derived CDR1 and CDR2 are SEHNR and FQNEAQ (reference sequence). The sequencing sample was made of naive CD8+ T cells from PBMCs. The TCR was taken from a man aged 18-30 years in good health. Some clones in this sample may be carry-over from other donors' samples. This chain joins TRBV7-9 and TRBJ2-3; D is unclear. The CDR3 DNA reads TGTGCCAGCCTTACAGATACGCAGTATTTT. Residues: CASLTDTQYF.